This TCR beta chain was observed in a study of blood T cell repertoires in COVID-19. Study-level information: Collection of acute and convalescent COVID-19 samples took place in the United States, Italy and Spain.

Per the authors' pipeline: Nucleated cell counts were estimated from reference gene primer amplification. This table comes from immunoSEQ multiplex PCR, and its TCRdb copy is limited to in-frame clones, with some not included. For V, J and clone size, that table is used; D and trimming come from the DNA. Altogether about 180,000 clones are present, roughly 81% being singletons, with the ten largest covering over 9.5%. This clone has a handful of counts. The junction does not match germline at one end; this may be a read error. CDR3 length equals 12 residues. The V gene's germline CDR1 is MNHEY and CDR2 SVGAGI.

This chain connects TRBV6-5 to TRBJ2-5; D is unclear. The sample comprised peripheral blood. The receptor comes from a woman of 80 years or more with COVID-19, enrolled during active disease. CDR3 sequence reads: CASSHSRETQYF. DNA of the CDR3: TGTGCCAGCAGTCACTCCCGAGAGACCCAGTACTTC.